The 8 T cell receptor delta chains below were found in one sample sequenced in a study of γδ T cells in repeated Plasmodium falciparum infection. TCRdb re-called the multiplex PCR reads using CATT. The table lists some 51,000 delta-chain clones, 1.9% of them singletons. Gammadelta T cells were flow-sorted from PBMC into Vgamma9/Vdelta2+ and Vdelta2-negative populations for bulk analysis. Sequenced material: gamma-delta T cells from blood. The receptors come from a pool of human donors (malaria-infected and uninfected, not separated).

Concerning this clone itself: This sequence is one base from a far larger clone and is likely a read error. This specimen includes other DNA sequences encoding the same CDR3. V usage is TRDV3 and J usage is TRDJ1; possible D gene TRDD2, 6 bases. TCRdb is silent on the J gene; assignment here came from matching the DNA to germline. Germline loops: CDR1 TVYSNPD, CDR2 GDNSRS (reference sequence). V shed 2 bases and J shed 1 base, with 20 bases lying between them. This CDR3 spans 16 amino acids. CDR3 DNA: TGTGCCTTTGGCCCCCTTCCCAAGGGGTCCACCGATAAACTCATCTTT. It codes for CAFGPLPKGSTDKLIF. The full variable domain, its missing parts supplied by reference TRDV3 and TRDJ1, is CDKVTQSSPDQTVASGSEVVLLCTYDTVYSNPDLFWYRIRPDYSFQFVFYGDNSRSEGADFTQGRFSVKHILTQKAFHLVISPVRTEDSATYYCAFGPLPKGSTDKLIFGKGTRVTVEP.

The table lists this clone with a few counts. The protein recorded in TCRdb matches a much larger clone and deviates from this DNA's translation at residue 14, suggesting a read error; the protein here is obtained by translating the DNA. V usage is TRDV3 and J usage is TRDJ1; D possibly corresponds to TRDD2 (6 bases). In the absence of a J gene in TCRdb, the DNA was matched to germline to assign it here. The CDR3 runs to 17 residues. Germline V lookup: CDR1 TVYSNPD, CDR2 GDNSRS (reference sequence). In nucleotides, the CDR3 is TGTGCTCGTCGTCTCCTACAAGGCTGGTACAACGCCGATGAACTCATCTTT. It yields the protein CARRLLQGWYNADELIF.

This clone was counted ten times or more. The V call is TRDV1, the J call TRDJ2, with D perhaps assigned TRDD2 or TRDD3 (9 bases each). This CDR3 contains 18 residues. Germline V lookup: CDR1 TSWWSYY, CDR2 QGS. Trimming took 5 bases from V and 4 from J, leaving 23 bases between them. The CDR3 reads CALGTTFLRGIQTAQLFF. CDR3 coding DNA: TGTGCTCTTGGGACCACCTTCCTACGGGGGATACAGACAGCACAACTCTTCTTT.

In the case of this clone: The TCRdb protein, from a much larger clone, departs from this DNA's translation at residue 9, likely by read error; the protein shown derives from the DNA. The gene calls are TRDV1 and TRDJ1, with D maybe TRDD1 (5 bases). The J gene is not listed in TCRdb, so it was assigned here from a DNA match to germline. Trimming took off 0 bases at V and 0 bases at J, with 26 bases between the two ends. The CDR3 has 21 amino acids. Per germline, CDR1 TSWWSYY and CDR2 QGS. The CDR3: CALGELKPATIVPAYTDKLIF. The DNA of the CDR3 is TGTGCTCTTGGGGAACTCAAACCTGCAACTATAGTCCCTGCGTACACCGATAAACTCATCTTT.

On this clone itself: Given a far larger clone just one base away, this is likely a sequencing read error. The same CDR3 can be traced to other DNA sequences in this sample. The CDR3 nucleotides read TGTGCCTTTGAGACTTGGCCTTCCGCCTATAGTGGAGGATACGTCTCCGATAAACTCATCTTT. It codes for CAFETWPSAYSGGYVSDKLIF. The gene calls are TRDV3 and TRDJ1; tentatively, D is TRDD3 (7 bases). Assignment of the J gene here rests on matching the DNA to germline, because TCRdb gives none. The CDR3 loop spans 21 amino acids. Germline CDR1 TVYSNPD, CDR2 GDNSRS (reference sequence). With 2 bases removed from V and 3 bases from J, the gap between germline ends came to 37 bases.

This clone was detected ten times or more. The TCRdb protein, from a much larger clone, departs from this DNA's translation at residue 11, likely by read error; the protein shown derives from the DNA. The V gene is TRDV2, the J gene TRDJ1, with a weak D call TRDD3 (5 bases). Matching the DNA to germline supplied the J gene, which TCRdb does not give. From germline, CDR1 is GEAIGNYY and CDR2 EKD. V was shortened by 0 bases and J by 6 bases, with 16 bases between the two germline ends. This CDR3 is 15 amino acids long. CDR3: CACDTVGVPINKLIF. The CDR3 DNA sequence: TGTGCCTGTGACACCGTTGGGGTGCCTATCAATAAACTCATCTTT.

Ten or more counts support this clone. The protein held in TCRdb is that of a much larger clone and does not match this DNA's translation at residue 8, likely because of a read error; the protein shown is translated from the DNA. The rearrangement uses TRDV2 and TRDJ1, with a possible D match to TRDD3 (6 bases). V shed 4 bases and J shed 3 bases, with 11 bases lying between them. CDR3 length: 13 amino acids. Germline loops: CDR1 GEAIGNYY, CDR2 EKD. The CDR3: CACEGIGADKLIF. CDR3 DNA: TGTGCCTGTGAGGGGATCGGCGCCGATAAACTCATCTTT.

A note on this clone: This likely stems from a read error, as it lies one base from a far larger clone. The same CDR3 is also encoded by other DNA sequences in this sample. CDR3 DNA sequence: TGTGCCTTCCCCGTGCCTTCCTACCCCAGATCCGCCAATTACTGGGGGATAATTGTCGGGGCCTGGGACACCCGACAGATGTTTTTC. Amino acids: CAFPVPSYPRSANYWGIIVGAWDTRQMFF. The chain is built from TRDV3 and TRDJ3; TRDD3 aligns across 11 bases. Looked up from germline, CDR1 is TVYSNPD and CDR2 is GDNSRS (reference sequence). The ends lost 3 bases at V and 2 bases at J; junction bases unmatched: 42. This CDR3 spans 29 amino acids. Complete variable domain (other parts from reference TRDV3 and TRDJ3): CDKVTQSSPDQTVASGSEVVLLCTYDTVYSNPDLFWYRIRPDYSFQFVFYGDNSRSEGADFTQGRFSVKHILTQKAFHLVISPVRTEDSATYYCAFPVPSYPRSANYWGIIVGAWDTRQMFFGTGIKLFVEP.